What follows are 6 T cell receptor beta chains derived from one specimen sequenced in a study of T-cell reconstitution after alpha-beta-depleted transplantation in children. The TCRbeta library was prepared with unique molecular identifiers. A single record per CDR3 protein comes from TCRdb applying MiXCR to the PCR reads. Of 300,000 to 400,000 distinct CDR3 sequences in the sample, approximately 23% are singletons; the top ten hold about a tenth. This specimen was PBMCs, mostly from graft donor cells, taken 180 days after TCRalphabeta/CD19-depleted stem cell transplant. These receptors all come from a male patient under 18 who had a stem cell transplant for acute lymphoblastic leukemia, so the T cells may come from the graft donor.

The CDR3: CASSYGDGGSQFF. The DNA of the CDR3 is TGTGCCAGCAGTTACGGGGATGGGGGGTCGCAGTTCTTC. The chain combines TRBV6-5 with TRBJ2-1; possible D gene TRBD2, 6 bases. Between the trimmed V and J ends, which lost 2 bases and 12 bases, there was a span of 14 bases. The germline gives CDR1 MNHEY, CDR2 SVGAGI. The CDR3 spans 13 residues.

The J gene is TRBJ2-3, the V gene TRBV18; TRBD2 might be the D (6 bases). Germline values: CDR1 KGHSH, CDR2 LQKENI. The CDR3 has 16 amino acids. V shed 2 bases and J shed 2 bases, with 14 bases lying between them. As DNA, the CDR3 is TGTGCCAGCTCACCAAGACTAGAGATGACCACAGATACGCAGTATTTT. Amino acid sequence: CASSPRLEMTTDTQYF.

The genes are TRBV11-2 and TRBJ1-6; TRBD1 might be the D (6 bases). From germline, CDR1 is SGHAT and CDR2 FQNNGV. There are 14 residues in the CDR3. V lost 2 bases, J lost 5 bases, and 7 bases lay in between. The CDR3 reads CASSLRQDNSPLHF. The CDR3 region has the DNA TGTGCCAGCAGCTTACGACAGGATAATTCACCCCTCCACTTT.

This clonotype was seen a few times. This chain uses TRBV12-3 or TRBV12-4 with TRBJ1-5; no clear D. The germline V and J ends were trimmed by 3 bases and 5 bases, with 5 bases remaining between them. CDR3 length: 12 residues. The CDR3 reads CASSFWDQPQHF. CDR3 nucleotide sequence: TGTGCCAGCAGTTTCTGGGATCAGCCCCAGCATTTT.

The V call is TRBV27, the J call TRBJ1-2, with a possible D match to TRBD1 (5 bases). This CDR3 has 14 amino acids. CDR1 is MNHEY and CDR2 is SMNVEV in the germline V gene (reference sequence). Trimming took off 2 bases at V and 4 bases at J, with 11 bases between the two ends. The CDR3 DNA sequence: TGTGCCAGCAGTTTAAGAGGGGTGCGCTATGGCTACACCTTC. Residues: CASSLRGVRYGYTF.

At least ten counts were recorded for this clonotype. The chain is built from TRBV20-1 and TRBJ2-7; 8 nucleotides agree with TRBD2. The V segment lost 7 bases and the J segment 5 bases; nucleotides outside the gene matches: 13. The CDR3 is 14 amino acids. Looked up from germline, CDR1 is DFQATT and CDR2 is SNEGSKA (reference sequence). The DNA of the CDR3 is TGCAGTGGCCTATTCCGGGAGGGCCTTAACGAGCAGTACTTC. Amino acids: CSGLFREGLNEQYF.